This TCR beta chain comes out of a study of metastatic and nonmetastatic thyroid tumors. Study context: Thyroid patients, malignant and benign, had repertoires compared across blood and tumor or nodule tissue.

At least ten counts were recorded for this clone. What it binds is not known. The CDR3 covers 14 residues. Germline CDR1 and CDR2: SGHTA and FQGNSA. V was cut by 2 bases and J by 4 bases, with 11 bases left in between. Study results and caveats: According to reports, the diversity of TCR beta was significantly higher in malignant thyroid tumors than in benign nodules, and this held in both blood and tumor samples.

Each patient came to thyroid surgery without any prior treatment (of any kind). Original data processing: CDR3 was compared across clinicopathological groups, and the resulting differences were used to build a distant-metastasis classifier for papillary thyroid cancer. Using MiXCR, TCRdb reanalyzed the PCR reads. These V and J calls originate from TCRdb's pipeline instead of the authors' own analysis. The profile shows over 35,000 clones, about 15% of them singletons. V is TRBV7-2 and J is TRBJ1-1; D might be TRBD1 (6 bases). The clonotype comes from a female donor with papillary thyroid cancer or a benign thyroid nodule (not recorded which). Some clones in this sample may be carry-over from other donors' samples. Sequenced material: tumor tissue. The CDR3 reads CASSLLGTTTEAFF. The CDR3 DNA follows: TGTGCCAGCAGCTTATTGGGGACAACCACTGAAGCTTTCTTT.